These T cell receptor beta chains were read from a single sample in a study of shared clonotypes between healthy human individuals. The data were produced by immunoSEQ multiplex PCR, yet TCRdb's version contains in-frame clones alone and is incomplete. The sample holds millions of clones, more than 80% seen once. Material: naive CD4+ T cells sorted from blood. The receptors here all came from a man younger than 35 in good health. Both conserved end residues are part of each CDR3. The D gene is left open where the match is weak. Clone size is shown for a subset of rows, as once, few, many or a class of expanded clone.

J gene: TRBJ2-3; clone size: .; D gene: .; CDR3 length: 16; V gene: TRBV7-9; CDR3 DNA: TGTGCCAGCAGCTTAGTGACCGTTAGGGATGCAGATACGCAGTATTTT; CDR3 protein: CASSLVTVRDADTQYF
J gene: TRBJ2-3; clone size: .; D gene: .; CDR3 length: 12; V gene: TRBV7-3; CDR3 DNA: TGTGCCAGCAGCGTGGGAGCCGATACGCAGTATTTT; CDR3 protein: CASSVGADTQYF
J gene: TRBJ1-6; clone size: .; D gene: .; CDR3 length: 13; V gene: TRBV10-3; CDR3 DNA: TGTGCCACCCTTAGCTCCTATAATTCACCCCTCCACTTT; CDR3 protein: CATLSSYNSPLHF
J gene: TRBJ1-6; clone size: .; D gene: .; CDR3 length: 14; V gene: TRBV27; CDR3 DNA: TGTGCCAGCACCCTCTCTGGGTACAATTCACCCCTCCACTTT; CDR3 protein: CASTLSGYNSPLHF
J gene: TRBJ2-4; clone size: .; D gene: TRBD1; CDR3 length: 15; V gene: TRBV5-4; CDR3 DNA: TGTGCCAGCAGCCTCAACCAGGGGGACGGAAACATTCAGTACTTC; CDR3 protein: CASSLNQGDGNIQYF
J gene: TRBJ1-4; clone size: .; D gene: TRBD1; CDR3 length: 15; V gene: TRBV18; CDR3 DNA: TGTGCCAGCTCACCCTCCGGGACAGGGGGCGAAAAACTGTTTTTT; CDR3 protein: CASSPSGTGGEKLFF
J gene: TRBJ2-1; clone size: .; D gene: TRBD2; CDR3 length: 16; V gene: TRBV18; CDR3 DNA: TGTGCCAGCTCACCACTCGGACTAGCGGGGTTCAATGAGCAGTTCTTC; CDR3 protein: CASSPLGLAGFNEQFF
J gene: TRBJ2-7; clone size: .; D gene: TRBD2; CDR3 length: 13; V gene: TRBV10-3; CDR3 DNA: TGTGCCATCAAGGGCCGCGGGGGTTGGGAGCAGTACTTC; CDR3 protein: CAIKGRGGWEQYF
J gene: TRBJ2-2; clone size: .; D gene: .; CDR3 length: 15; V gene: TRBV5-1; CDR3 DNA: TGCGCCAGCAGCTTGGCCCCCAGGGGCACCGGGGAGCTGTTTTTT; CDR3 protein: CASSLAPRGTGELFF
J gene: TRBJ2-3; clone size: .; D gene: TRBD2; CDR3 length: 14; V gene: TRBV19; CDR3 DNA: TGTGCCAGTAGAATAGCGGGGGCTGTAGATACGCAGTATTTT; CDR3 protein: CASRIAGAVDTQYF
J gene: TRBJ2-7; clone size: once; D gene: .; CDR3 length: 16; V gene: TRBV5-6; CDR3 DNA: TGTGCCAGCAGCTTAGAAACCGGGACTCGGGTCTACGAGCAGTACTTC; CDR3 protein: CASSLETGTRVYEQYF
J gene: TRBJ2-1; clone size: once; D gene: TRBD2; CDR3 length: 20; V gene: TRBV2; CDR3 DNA: TGTGCCAGCAGTGAAGCGCCTGGGACTAGCGGGGTGAGCTCCTACAATGAGCAGTTCTTC; CDR3 protein: CASSEAPGTSGVSSYNEQFF
J gene: TRBJ2-3; clone size: .; D gene: .; CDR3 length: 11; V gene: TRBV20-1; CDR3 DNA: TGCAGTGCTAGACTCGGCGATACGCAGTATTTT; CDR3 protein: CSARLGDTQYF
J gene: TRBJ1-5; clone size: .; D gene: .; CDR3 length: 14; V gene: TRBV10-3; CDR3 DNA: TGTGCCATCAGTGAAGCGGGGAACAATCAGCCCCAGCATTTT; CDR3 protein: CAISEAGNNQPQHF
J gene: TRBJ2-2; clone size: .; D gene: TRBD1; CDR3 length: 16; V gene: TRBV2; CDR3 DNA: TGTGCCAGCAGGGTTGGACAGGGGAGGAACACCGGGGAGCTGTTTTTT; CDR3 protein: CASRVGQGRNTGELFF
J gene: TRBJ2-3; clone size: .; D gene: .; CDR3 length: 15; V gene: TRBV5-1; CDR3 DNA: TGCGCCAGCAGCCTTAGCGGGACAGCCGCGGATACGCAGTATTTT; CDR3 protein: CASSLSGTAADTQYF
J gene: TRBJ2-7; clone size: .; D gene: TRBD1; CDR3 length: 14; V gene: TRBV6-1; CDR3 DNA: TGTGCCAGCAATAGCTACAGGGGCCCCTACGAGCAGTACTTC; CDR3 protein: CASNSYRGPYEQYF
J gene: TRBJ1-2; clone size: .; D gene: TRBD1; CDR3 length: 15; V gene: TRBV6-1; CDR3 DNA: TGTGCCAGCAGTGAGACAGGGCGTAGGTTGTATGGCTACACCTTC; CDR3 protein: CASSETGRRLYGYTF
J gene: TRBJ2-5; clone size: .; D gene: TRBD2; CDR3 length: 15; V gene: TRBV19; CDR3 DNA: TGTGCCAGTAGTATCGGACTAGCGCCTGGGGAGACCCAGTACTTC; CDR3 protein: CASSIGLAPGETQYF
J gene: TRBJ2-7; clone size: .; D gene: TRBD1; CDR3 length: 15; V gene: TRBV4-1; CDR3 DNA: TGCGCCAGCAGATCTCAGCCGGGACAGTCCTACGAGCAGTACTTC; CDR3 protein: CASRSQPGQSYEQYF
J gene: TRBJ2-3; clone size: .; D gene: .; CDR3 length: 15; V gene: TRBV9; CDR3 DNA: TGTGCCAGCAGCGTTACGGGGACTAGCACAGATACGCAGTATTTT; CDR3 protein: CASSVTGTSTDTQYF